The 24 T cell receptor beta chains below come from one sample, sequenced in a study of blood T cell repertoires in COVID-19. Method: immunoSEQ multiplex PCR; TCRdb's copy keeps in-frame clones and lacks some. The data hold 280,000 or so clones, with about 90% observed a single time. Sequenced material: PBMCs or T cells enriched from blood (not recorded which). The receptors shown here come from a woman under 30 with acute COVID-19.

In its sample, this clone was seen a few times. This rearrangement joins TRBV6-5 to TRBJ2-7, with D possibly matching TRBD1 (5 bases). Per the germline V gene, CDR1 is MNHEY and CDR2 is SVGAGI. The CDR3 length is 13 residues. Trimming took off 9 bases at V and 2 bases at J, with 14 bases between the two ends. CDR3 residues: CASTQDSPYEQYF. The CDR3 region has the DNA TGTGCCAGTACCCAAGACAGCCCCTACGAGCAGTACTTC.

V is TRBV7-9 and J is TRBJ2-7, with 11 bases fitting TRBD2. Per germline, CDR1 SEHNR and CDR2 FQNEAQ (reference sequence). The CDR3 is 17 amino acids. The V segment lost 5 bases and the J segment 2 bases; nucleotides outside the gene matches: 11. The CDR3 here is CASSPTGTSGEAYEQYF. The CDR3, as DNA: TGTGCCAGCAGCCCAACCGGGACTAGCGGAGAAGCCTACGAGCAGTACTTC.

V usage is TRBV12-3 or TRBV12-4 and J usage is TRBJ2-1; D is ambiguous. Trimming pared 1 base from V and 9 bases from J, leaving 4 bases between. This CDR3 spans 11 amino acids. CDR3 sequence reads: CASSLVSEQFF. In DNA form, the CDR3 reads TGTGCCAGCAGTTTAGTTAGTGAGCAGTTCTTC.

The chain couples TRBV7-8 to TRBJ2-1; tentatively, D is TRBD2 (6 bases). Germline-derived CDR1 and CDR2 are SGHVS and FQNEAQ. Trimming pared 2 bases from V and 8 bases from J, leaving 16 bases between. The CDR3 runs to 15 residues. This CDR3 reads CASSLPGSKTDEQFF. CDR3 bases: TGTGCCAGCAGCTTACCCGGGAGTAAGACTGATGAGCAGTTCTTC.

The chain couples TRBV19 to TRBJ2-4; D is possibly TRBD1 (5 bases). CDR3 length: 13 residues. V was shortened by 5 bases and J by 8 bases, with 13 bases between the two germline ends. CDR1 and CDR2 from the germline V gene are LNHDA and SQIVND (reference sequence). In DNA, the CDR3 is TGTGCCAGTAGTCAGGGTCTGGCGGACATTCAGTACTTC. Its translation: CASSQGLADIQYF.

The rearrangement uses TRBV11-3 and TRBJ2-5; 7 nucleotides align to TRBD2. This CDR3 contains 14 residues. With 5 bases clipped from V and 0 bases from J, the junction kept 3 bases outside the gene matches. Germline-derived CDR1 and CDR2 are SGHNT and YENEEA. The CDR3: CASSPGTNQETQYF. CDR3 nucleotide sequence: TGTGCCAGCAGCCCCGGGACTAACCAAGAGACCCAGTACTTC.

The rearrangement uses TRBV19 and TRBJ2-7; TRBD2 matches 7 bases. The germline V gene has CDR1 LNHDA and CDR2 SQIVND (reference sequence). V shed 5 bases and J 4 bases; nucleotides not matched to a gene: 5. The CDR3 loop spans 13 amino acids. The CDR3 region is CASSAGLIYEQYF. CDR3 nucleotides: TGTGCCAGTAGTGCGGGACTAATTTACGAGCAGTACTTC.

This rearrangement joins TRBV7-9 to TRBJ2-1; 13 bases are shared with TRBD2. CDR3 length equals 18 residues. The germline CDR1 and CDR2 sequences are SEHNR and FQNEAQ (reference sequence). V trimming: 2 bases; J trimming: 1 base; junction bases outside the gene matches: 5. CDR3 in amino acids: CASSLRGTSGTSYNEQFF. The DNA of the CDR3 is TGTGCCAGCAGCTTAAGGGGGACTAGCGGGACTTCCTACAATGAGCAGTTCTTC.

V gene TRBV7-8 combines with J gene TRBJ1-3; weak D call: TRBD1 (6 bases). The V gene lost 4 bases and the J gene lost 0 bases, with 13 bases spanning the gap. CDR1 and CDR2 (germline): SGHVS, FQNEAQ. This CDR3 is built from 16 residues. CDR3 nucleotide sequence: TGTGCCAGCAGCTCCGGACAGCCCTACTCTGGAAACACCATATATTTT. This codes for CASSSGQPYSGNTIYF.

The chain combines TRBV11-2 with TRBJ2-1, with D maybe TRBD2 (6 bases). Between the trimmed V and J ends, which lost 6 bases and 5 bases, there was a span of 14 bases. CDR3 length: 14 amino acids. The germline V gene has CDR1 SGHAT and CDR2 FQNNGV. The CDR3 DNA reads as TGTGCCAGCAGGACGGGGGTCGAAAACAATGAGCAGTTCTTC. It specifies CASRTGVENNEQFF. Variable domain in full (rest from reference TRBV11-2 and TRBJ2-1): EAGVAQSPRYKIIEKRQSVAFWCNPISGHATLYWYQQILGQGPKLLIQFQNNGVVDDSQLPKDRFSAERLKGVDSTLKIQPAKLEDSAVYLCASRTGVENNEQFFGPGTRLTVL.

CDR3 region: CASSPPGREGQREQYF. The CDR3 DNA reads as TGTGCCAGCTCACCACCCGGGCGGGAGGGCCAACGTGAGCAGTACTTC. The gene calls are TRBV18 and TRBJ2-7, with 9 positions matching TRBD2. Germline trimming cut 0 bases from V and 7 bases from J; bases unmatched to any gene: 10. CDR3 length: 16 amino acids. Germline V gives CDR1 KGHSH, CDR2 LQKENI.

The chain uses TRBV11-2 and TRBJ2-4; TRBD2 matches at 7 bases. From germline, CDR1 is SGHAT and CDR2 FQNNGV. This CDR3 has 15 amino acids. With 0 bases clipped from V and 9 bases from J, the junction kept 8 bases outside the gene matches. The CDR3 bases are TGTGCCAGCAGCTTAGATCGGGCTAGCGGTGGCATTCAGTACTTC. Protein sequence: CASSLDRASGGIQYF.

In its sample, this clone was seen once. V usage is TRBV10-3 and J usage is TRBJ1-6, with 7 nucleotides matching TRBD1. This CDR3 is built from 15 residues. Germline V gene data show CDR1 as ENHRY and CDR2 as SYGVKD. V lost 4 bases and J lost 6; bases outside the gene matches: 6. The CDR3 reads CAISATTGSNSPLHF. CDR3 nucleotides: TGTGCCATCAGTGCCACGACAGGGAGTAATTCACCCCTCCACTTT.

This chain joins TRBV5-1 and TRBJ1-1, with D possibly being TRBD1 (6 bases). Per germline, CDR1 SGHRS and CDR2 YFSETQ. Trimming stripped 1 base from V and 3 bases from J, with 13 bases between. This CDR3 has 15 amino acids. The CDR3 protein is CASSLRPGDDTEAFF. The CDR3 DNA is TGCGCCAGCAGCTTGAGGCCAGGGGATGACACTGAAGCTTTCTTT.

The V call is TRBV19, the J call TRBJ1-3; the D is unclear. The CDR3 is 15 amino acids. Trimming removed 6 bases from V and 3 bases from J, with 15 bases in between. Looked up from germline, CDR1 is LNHDA and CDR2 is SQIVND (reference sequence). The CDR3 DNA reads as TGTGCCAGTAGACCACTTGACTTTGATGGAAACACCATATATTTT. Amino acid sequence: CASRPLDFDGNTIYF.

The chain is built from TRBV21-1 and TRBJ1-6; TRBD1, the table's D call, was not compared with the DNA. TRBV21-1 has pseudogene status. The CDR3 contains 17 residues. The DNA of the CDR3 is TGTGCCAGCAGCAAAAGGGATCAGGGGGTAGGGAATTCACCCCTCCACTTT. Translated: CASSKRDQGVGNSPLHF.

The rearrangement uses TRBV19 and TRBJ2-5, with 13 bases aligning to TRBD2. The CDR3 is 16 residues long. Losses at the gene ends were 4 bases for V and 1 base for J; bases not matched to a gene: 3. Germline V gene data show CDR1 as LNHDA and CDR2 as SQIVND (reference sequence). The CDR3 DNA is TGTGCCAGTAGTAAGGGGACTAGCGGGGTCCAAGAGACCCAGTACTTC. Protein sequence: CASSKGTSGVQETQYF.

CDR3 amino acids: CASSRRGQKDYSNQPQHF. CDR3 nucleotides: TGTGCCAGCAGCCGCCGGGGCCAGAAGGACTATAGCAATCAGCCCCAGCATTTT. This chain uses TRBV28 with TRBJ1-5; maybe TRBD1 (5 bases). V lost 6 bases and J lost 0, with 21 bases in between. Germline V gives CDR1 MDHEN, CDR2 SYDVKM. This CDR3 spans 18 amino acids. Full variable domain (missing parts from reference TRBV28 and TRBJ1-5): DVKVTQSSRYLVKRTGEKVFLECVQDMDHENMFWYRQDPGLGLRLIYFSYDVKMKEKGDIPEGYSVSREKKERFSLILESASTNQTSMYLCASSRRGQKDYSNQPQHFGDGTRLSIL.

J is TRBJ2-7 and V is TRBV10-2; D is unclear. Germline-derived CDR1 and CDR2 are WSHSY and SAAADI. Trimming took off 4 bases at V and 0 bases at J, with 7 bases between the two ends. The CDR3 totals 13 residues. In DNA, the CDR3 is TGCGCCAGCAGTGGGCAATCCTCCTACGAGCAGTACTTC. Its protein product is CASSGQSSYEQYF.

This rearrangement joins TRBV7-6 to TRBJ2-2; TRBD1 matches 8 bases. The CDR3 is made up of 17 amino acids. Per germline, CDR1 SGHVS and CDR2 FNYEAQ. V was clipped by 1 base and J by 2 bases; unmatched bases: 6. CDR3 in amino acids: CASSLEGTGFNTGELFF. CDR3 sequence (DNA): TGTGCCAGCAGCTTAGAAGGGACAGGCTTTAACACCGGGGAGCTGTTTTTT.

J is TRBJ2-6 and V is TRBV19, with TRBD2 as a possible D gene (5 bases). V was trimmed by 4 bases and J by 0 bases, leaving 10 bases between them. This CDR3 region has 16 residues. Germline assignment: CDR1 LNHDA and CDR2 SQIVND (reference sequence). The CDR3 spells CASSNARASGANVLTF. The CDR3 region has the DNA TGTGCCAGTAGTAATGCGAGGGCCTCTGGGGCCAACGTCCTGACTTTC.

The rearrangement uses TRBV10-3 and TRBJ1-1; D is unresolved. The CDR3 totals 12 residues. Germline CDR1 and CDR2: ENHRY and SYGVKD. Trimming cost V 6 bases and J 8 bases, with 13 bases left between them. CDR3 in amino acids: CAIRKTDTEAFF. For the CDR3, the DNA is TGTGCCATCAGGAAAACAGATACCGAAGCTTTCTTT.

V and J are TRBV27 and TRBJ1-4, with 8 bases that match TRBD1. V shed 5 bases and J 12 bases; nucleotides not matched to a gene: 14. The CDR3 length is 15 residues. The germline V gene encodes CDR1 MNHEY and CDR2 SMNVEV (reference sequence). The CDR3 is CASSPRTGPYFELFF. CDR3 sequence (DNA): TGTGCCAGCAGTCCCCGGACAGGGCCGTATTTCGAACTGTTTTTT.

The chain recombines TRBV15 with TRBJ2-1; D remains unclear. The V gene's germline CDR1 is LNHNV and CDR2 YYDKDF (reference sequence). The CDR3 totals 16 residues. V was pared by 3 bases and J by 8 bases, with 20 bases between. The CDR3 bases are TGTGCCACCAGCAGGGTGGCAGGCGTCGCGCGATATGAGCAGTTCTTC. Its translation: CATSRVAGVARYEQFF.